This T cell receptor (beta chain) was profiled in a study of cytomegalovirus exposure and HLA in healthy donors. The germline V gene encodes CDR1 LNHDA and CDR2 SQIVND (reference sequence). After removal of 10 bases from V and 2 bases from J, the junction contained 16 bases not matched to a gene. The CDR3 has 16 residues. PCR primers comprised 60 Vbeta and 13 Jbeta primers. Only in-frame clones appear in the TCRdb table, and some are missing; sequencing was by immunoSEQ multiplex PCR. The listing records under 100,000 clones. The chain uses TRBV19 and TRBJ1-2; 7 bases are shared with TRBD1. The specimen sequenced was PBMCs. This sequence was found in a woman in her 30s in good health and CMV-seronegative. The CDR3: CATLIKGAGPNYGYTF. The CDR3 DNA reads as TGTGCCACCCTAATCAAGGGGGCCGGGCCCAACTATGGCTACACCTTC.